This TCR beta chain was profiled in a study of T cell clonality in common variable immunodeficiency. Study-level results: T cell subpopulation sequencing would be needed to explain CVID clonality. Links between repertoire features and CVID complications were heterogeneity-limited. Compared with healthy controls, CVID subjects showed increased TCRbeta clonality, mostly in about a third.

Using immunoSEQ multiplex PCR, the repertoire was profiled, and TCRdb retains in-frame clones only, with some absent. There are 55,000 or so clones in the sample, none observed a single time. Germline V gene lookup returns CDR1 LGHNA and CDR2 YNFKEQ. The germline V and J ends were trimmed by 0 bases and 0 bases, with 12 bases remaining between them. The CDR3 has 17 residues. This clone was seen repeatedly, ten times or more. The antigen is unknown. Read data end 3 residues before the CDR3 end; the end is taken from the germline J gene. The chain carries TRBV4-2 and TRBJ2-1; D remains unclear. This TCR came from a person between 18 and 75 years old in good health. Sequencing used peripheral blood mononuclear cells. The CDR3 DNA, read in part, is TGTGCCAGCAGCCAAGAATCCTATCCGAGCTCCTACAATGAG. It codes for CASSQESYPSSYNE. From start to end, the CDR3 is CASSQESYPSSYNEQFF.